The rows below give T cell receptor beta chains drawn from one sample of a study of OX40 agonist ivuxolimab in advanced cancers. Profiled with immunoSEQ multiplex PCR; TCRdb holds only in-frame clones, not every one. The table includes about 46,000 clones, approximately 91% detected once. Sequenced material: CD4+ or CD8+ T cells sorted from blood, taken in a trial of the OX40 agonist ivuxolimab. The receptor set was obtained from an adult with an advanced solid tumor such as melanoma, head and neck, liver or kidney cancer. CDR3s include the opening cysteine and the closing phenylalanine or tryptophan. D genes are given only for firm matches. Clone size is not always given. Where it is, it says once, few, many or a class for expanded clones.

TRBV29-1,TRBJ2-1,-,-,CSVQGPDSWGEFF,TGCAGCGTCCAGGGCCCGGACTCGTGGGGGGAGTTCTTC
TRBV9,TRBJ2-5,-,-,CASSVGGDGRWETQYF,TGTGCCAGCAGCGTAGGAGGGGACGGAAGGTGGGAGACCCAGTACTTC
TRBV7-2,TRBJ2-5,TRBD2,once,CASSLVVAGFQETQYF,TGTGCCAGCAGCTTAGTGGTAGCGGGGTTCCAAGAGACCCAGTACTTC
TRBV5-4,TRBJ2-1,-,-,CASSRFEGSYNEQFF,TGTGCCAGCAGCCGGTTTGAGGGATCCTACAATGAGCAGTTCTTC
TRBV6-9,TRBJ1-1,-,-,CASSLGLNTEAFF,TGTGCCAGCAGTTTAGGACTGAACACTGAAGCTTTCTTT
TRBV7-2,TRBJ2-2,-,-,CASSLARGRAAGELFF,TGTGCCAGCAGCTTAGCGCGGGGCAGGGCGGCCGGGGAGCTGTTTTTT
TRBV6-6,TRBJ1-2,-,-,CASSPVSNYGYTF,TGTGCCAGCAGCCCAGTCAGTAACTATGGCTACACCTTC
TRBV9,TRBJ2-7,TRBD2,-,CASSFLPGEGKYF,TGTGCCAGCAGCTTTCTCCCCGGGGAGGGCAAGTACTTC
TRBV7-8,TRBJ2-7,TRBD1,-,CASSPYPSVGGRGYEQYF,TGTGCCAGCAGCCCTTACCCATCTGTAGGGGGCAGAGGCTACGAGCAGTACTTC
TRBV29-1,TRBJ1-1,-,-,CSVKNTEAFF,TGCAGCGTCAAGAACACTGAAGCTTTCTTT
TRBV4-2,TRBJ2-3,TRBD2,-,CASSTHSGASTDTQYF,TGTGCCAGCAGCACTCATAGCGGGGCCAGCACAGATACGCAGTATTTT
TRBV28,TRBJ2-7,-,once,CASSLGLGVYEQYF,TGTGCCAGCAGTTTGGGGCTGGGAGTGTACGAGCAGTACTTC
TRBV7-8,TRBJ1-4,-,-,CASSSMDWIEKLFF,TGTGCCAGCAGCTCAATGGACTGGATTGAAAAACTGTTTTTT
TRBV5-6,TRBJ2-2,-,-,CASSLKNTGELFF,TGTGCCAGCAGCTTGAAGAACACCGGGGAGCTGTTTTTT
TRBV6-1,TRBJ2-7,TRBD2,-,CASSATSGRTIEQYF,TGTGCCAGCAGCGCCACTAGCGGGAGGACGATCGAGCAGTACTTC
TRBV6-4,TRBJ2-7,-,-,CASSDFSGSEQYF,TGTGCCAGCAGTGATTTCTCTGGGTCCGAGCAGTACTTC
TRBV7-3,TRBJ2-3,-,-,CASSRGDTQYF,TGTGCCAGCAGCCGGGGGGATACGCAGTATTTT
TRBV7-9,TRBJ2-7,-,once,CASSSLGGDEQYF,TGTGCCAGCAGTTCACTGGGGGGAGACGAGCAGTACTTC
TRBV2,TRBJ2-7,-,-,CASSEDRTGSSYEQYF,TGTGCCAGCAGTGAAGACCGGACGGGAAGCTCCTACGAGCAGTACTTC
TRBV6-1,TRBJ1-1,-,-,CASRWGSNTEAFF,TGTGCCAGCAGATGGGGGTCGAACACTGAAGCTTTCTTT
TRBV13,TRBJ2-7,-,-,CASSLAGIGYEQYF,TGTGCCAGCAGCTTAGCGGGAATCGGCTACGAGCAGTACTTC
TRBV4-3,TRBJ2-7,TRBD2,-,CASSITRGGYEQYF,TGCGCCAGCAGCATTACCCGGGGGGGCTACGAGCAGTACTTC
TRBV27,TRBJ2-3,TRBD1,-,CASSPDRVYTDTQYF,TGTGCCAGCAGTCCAGACAGGGTATATACAGATACGCAGTATTTT
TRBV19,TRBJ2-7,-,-,CASSIVWTPLNEQYF,TGTGCCAGTAGTATTGTCTGGACCCCACTTAACGAGCAGTACTTC
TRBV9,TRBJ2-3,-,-,CASSVGTKNTDTQYF,TGTGCCAGCAGCGTAGGGACGAAAAACACAGATACGCAGTATTTT
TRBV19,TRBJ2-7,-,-,CASSPGQRGYEQYF,TGTGCCAGTAGTCCAGGACAGAGGGGATACGAGCAGTACTTC
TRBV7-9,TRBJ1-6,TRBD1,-,CASRMGDRGNSPLHF,TGTGCCAGCAGAATGGGGGACAGGGGCAATTCACCCCTCCACTTT
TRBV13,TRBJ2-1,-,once,CASKSGSYNEQFF,TGTGCCAGCAAAAGCGGCTCCTACAATGAGCAGTTCTTC
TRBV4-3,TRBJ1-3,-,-,CASSQDAGTGGNTIYF,TGCGCCAGCAGCCAAGATGCCGGGACGGGTGGAAACACCATATATTTT
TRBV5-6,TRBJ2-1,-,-,CASSLAGNEQFF,TGTGCCAGCAGCTTGGCCGGCAATGAGCAGTTCTTC
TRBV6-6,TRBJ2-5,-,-,CASSYFAGAETQYF,TGTGCCAGCAGTTACTTCGCGGGGGCAGAGACCCAGTACTTC
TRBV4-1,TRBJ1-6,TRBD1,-,CASSQAQGAPSPLHF,TGCGCCAGCAGCCAAGCACAGGGGGCGCCTTCACCCCTCCACTTT
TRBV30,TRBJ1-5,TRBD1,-,CAWSARQGWQPQHF,TGTGCCTGGAGTGCCCGACAGGGATGGCAGCCCCAGCATTTT
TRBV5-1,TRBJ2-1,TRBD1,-,CASSFLAGGNEQFF,TGCGCCAGCAGCTTTCTCGCAGGGGGCAATGAGCAGTTCTTC
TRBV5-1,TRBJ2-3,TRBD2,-,CASSPWTSGGASDTQYF,TGCGCCAGCAGCCCGTGGACTAGCGGGGGGGCCTCGGATACGCAGTATTTT
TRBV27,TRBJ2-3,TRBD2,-,CASSRPTSGVSSTDTQYF,TGTGCCAGCTCCCGCCCGACTAGCGGGGTTTCTAGCACAGATACGCAGTATTTT
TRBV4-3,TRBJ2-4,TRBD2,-,CASSQDFLAGDIQYF,TGCGCCAGCAGCCAAGATTTCCTAGCGGGAGACATTCAGTACTTC
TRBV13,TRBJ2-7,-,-,CASSFGSSYEQYF,TGTGCCAGCAGCTTTGGCAGCTCCTACGAGCAGTACTTC